Detailed here is one TCR beta chain. These data belong to a study of blood T cell repertoires in COVID-19. Germline V lookup: CDR1 MNHEY, CDR2 SMNVEV (reference sequence). Trimming at V came to 3 bases and at J to 5 bases, leaving 7 bases not matched to a gene. CDR3 length equals 15 residues. The table came from immunoSEQ multiplex PCR; TCRdb's copy has only in-frame clones and leaves some out. The sample records about 490,000 clones, approximately 85% being singletons. This rearrangement joins TRBV27 to TRBJ2-3, with 8 bases lining up with TRBD1. This clonotype was sampled from a human donor in a cohort sampled during active COVID-19. Specimen: peripheral blood. CDR3: CASSFWQGAGDTQYF. For the CDR3, the DNA is TGTGCCAGCAGTTTCTGGCAGGGGGCGGGAGATACGCAGTATTTT.